The entry below gives a single T cell receptor (beta chain) sequence along with its context. Trimming took 4 bases from V and 5 from J; bases not matched to a gene: 7. CDR1 and CDR2 (germline): MNHNS, SASEGT. The CDR3 contains 17 residues. The record originates from a study of blood T cell repertoires in COVID-19. Across the study: Acute and convalescent COVID-19 samples came from the United States, Italy and Spain. PBMCs, B-cell-depleted T cells, or T cells were the source of the cDNA or gDNA that made up the material.

Authors' data handling: Cell counts per sample came from amplifying reference gene primers. The method was immunoSEQ multiplex PCR; TCRdb's version includes in-frame clones alone and lacks a portion of them. That table is the source of V, J and clone size, and D and trimming were worked out from the DNA. The table records 150,000 to 200,000 clones, 60% to 85% of them present only once. Sequencing input: peripheral blood. The V gene is TRBV6-1, the J gene TRBJ2-1, with TRBD2 matching 14 bases. The receptor was derived from a woman aged 45 to 65 with active or convalescent COVID-19. CDR3 loop: CASSGGLAGVRDNEQFF. The CDR3 DNA reads as TGTGCCAGCAGTGGGGGACTAGCGGGGGTTAGGGACAATGAGCAGTTCTTC.